This TCR beta chain comes out of a study of OX40 agonist ivuxolimab in advanced cancers. Regarding the complete study: The costimulatory receptor OX40 (CD134) was targeted by ivuxolimab, a fully human IgG2 agonistic monoclonal antibody. Patients were allowed to have had prior anti-PD-1, anti-PD-L1 or anti-CTLA-4 therapy, and approximately 43% of the dose-escalation patients had previously received checkpoint inhibitors. Peripheral TCRbeta sequencing was intended to test whether TCR sequence diversity was altered and clonal T-cell expansion was caused by ivuxolimab. Of the approximately 50 dose-escalation patients, hepatocellular carcinoma was present in around 20, melanoma in roughly 15, renal cell carcinoma in 9 and head and neck cancer in 9. The monotherapy dose-escalation portion (N ≈ 50 patients) of the phase I ivuxolimab trial is reported in the paper. Intravenous ivuxolimab was administered to patients every 2 weeks at six dose levels: 0.01, 0.1, 0.3, 1.5, 3 and 10 mg/kg. In the dose-escalation cohort, around four fifths of patients were male, and the mean age was roughly 60 years, with a range of about 23 to 90. Three dose-escalation patients achieved partial responses, one with hepatocellular carcinoma and two with cutaneous melanoma. The investigation overall reported the following: After ivuxolimab, CD8+ T cells had more expanded clones than CD4+ T cells on average. Partial responders in the 0.1-3.0 mg/kg groups had among the lowest normalized peripheral clonal expansion, especially among CD8+ T cells. Low levels of normalized T-cell clonal expansion were also seen in some nonresponding patients. At doses from 0.1 to 3.0 mg/kg, clonal expansion was seen in both CD4+ and CD8+ blood T cells between baseline and week 6. Which antigens the clonally expanded peripheral T cells were specific for was not determined.

For sequencing of the TCRbeta CDR3 region, genomic DNA was extracted from the sorted cells. TCRbeta CDR3 regions were sequenced using the immunoSEQ Assay. Here the immuneACCESS table is served through TCRdb, limited to in-frame sequences with V and J called. Missing clones are a known gap in these copies; in checked studies unresolved V genes cover under half, and the rest lacks a known reason. For this sample there are around 60,000 clones; around 90% appear just once. About 0.62% of the sample lies in the top ten. On this clone: Its antigen is not yet known. No much larger clone is present one base from it, and per-base qualities are unavailable.

Patients with autoimmune disease history or receiving systemic immunosuppression were excluded from the trial. In every dose cohort, peripheral blood was drawn for TCR sequencing at baseline, cycle 4 day 1, and cycle 7 day 1. The samples were taken from a phase I, first-in-human, multicenter, open-label dose-escalation trial of ivuxolimab. Adults with locally advanced or metastatic melanoma, renal cell, hepatocellular, or head and neck squamous cell carcinoma were enrolled in the trial. Before TCR sequencing, CD4+ T cells and CD8+ T cells from peripheral blood were sorted into separate populations. The sequences come from CD4+ or CD8+ T cells sorted from blood, collected in a trial of the OX40 agonist ivuxolimab. The receptor was derived from an adult with an advanced solid tumor such as melanoma, head and neck, liver or kidney cancer.

The CDR3 reads as follows: CAWTEQETQYF. The DNA sequence is given as TGTGCCTGGACCGAACAAGAGACCCAGTACTTC. Rearrangement joined TRBV30 to TRBJ2-5; no D gene call is confident. V is pared back by 4 bases and J by 2 bases, with 5 bases lying between the germline termini. CDR1 and CDR2 are drawn from the germline V gene (reference sequence): GTSNPN, SVGIG. The CDR3 numbers 11 residues from cysteine through phenylalanine. The read is trimmed to its CDR3 DNA, 33 bases read in frame from base 1.